This T cell receptor beta chain is from a study of CD4 T cells in relation to SARS-CoV-2 and coronaviruses. Study-wide context: The HLA restriction of the shared crossreactive spike epitopes was mapped.

About this clone: Its antigen remains unknown.

Unexposed donor CD4+ T cells date from about 2011-2019, before the COVID-19 pandemic. CD4+ T cells were isolated from the cells after roughly 11 days of culture. Using immunoSEQ multiplex PCR, the repertoire was profiled, and TCRdb retains in-frame clones only, with some absent. The sample records roughly 14,000 clones, about four fifths being singletons. This CDR3 has 16 amino acids. Germline V gene sequence: CDR1 SGHAT, CDR2 FQDESV (reference sequence). The germline V and J ends were trimmed by 8 bases and 7 bases, with 27 bases remaining between them. Sequenced: CD4+ T cells from PBMCs, cultured in vitro. The receptor was isolated from a human donor in good health. The chain has TRBV11-1 and TRBJ2-7; D is unclear. CDR3 DNA: TGTGCCAGCGGTGTTTTAGGCGGCCCCCAAAATGTGGAGCAGTACTTC. This encodes CASGVLGGPQNVEQYF.